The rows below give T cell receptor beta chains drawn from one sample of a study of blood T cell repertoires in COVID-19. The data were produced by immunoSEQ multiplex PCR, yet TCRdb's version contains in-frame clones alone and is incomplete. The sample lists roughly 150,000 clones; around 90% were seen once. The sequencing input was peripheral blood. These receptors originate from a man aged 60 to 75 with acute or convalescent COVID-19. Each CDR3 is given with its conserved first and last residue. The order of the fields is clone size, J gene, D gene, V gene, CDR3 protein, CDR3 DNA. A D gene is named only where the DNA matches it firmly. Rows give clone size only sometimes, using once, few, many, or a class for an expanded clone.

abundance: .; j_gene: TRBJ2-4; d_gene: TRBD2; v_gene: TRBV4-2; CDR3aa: CARSQDLAGGRGGKNIQYF; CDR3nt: TGTGCCCGCAGCCAAGATCTAGCGGGGGGCCGGGGGGGCAAAAACATTCAGTACTTC
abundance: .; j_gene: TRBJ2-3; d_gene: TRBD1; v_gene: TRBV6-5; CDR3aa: CASRDDRGLTDTQYF; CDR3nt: TGTGCCAGCAGAGACGACAGGGGCCTCACAGATACGCAGTATTTT
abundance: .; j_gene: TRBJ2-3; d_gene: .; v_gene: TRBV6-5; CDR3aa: CASTPAGRGTDTQYF; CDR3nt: TGTGCCAGCACCCCGGCAGGGCGAGGCACAGATACGCAGTATTTT
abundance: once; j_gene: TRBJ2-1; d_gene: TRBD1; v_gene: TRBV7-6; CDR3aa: CASSWTGGSYNEQFF; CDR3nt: TGTGCCAGCAGCTGGACAGGGGGCTCCTACAATGAGCAGTTCTTC
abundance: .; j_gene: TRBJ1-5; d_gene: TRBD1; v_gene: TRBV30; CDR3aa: CAWSVNRGHQPQHF; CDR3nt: TGTGCCTGGAGTGTTAACAGGGGCCATCAGCCCCAGCATTTT
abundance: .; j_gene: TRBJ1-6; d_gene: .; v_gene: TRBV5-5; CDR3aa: CASRETGIYNSPLHF; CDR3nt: TGTGCCAGCAGAGAGACAGGAATCTATAATTCACCCCTCCACTTT
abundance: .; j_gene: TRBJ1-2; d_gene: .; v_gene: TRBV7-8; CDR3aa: CASSLGTEASGYTF; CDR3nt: TGTGCCAGCAGCTTAGGGACAGAAGCGAGCGGCTACACCTTC
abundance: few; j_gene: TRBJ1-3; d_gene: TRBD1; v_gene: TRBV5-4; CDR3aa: CASSSATQGRSGNTIYF; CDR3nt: TGTGCCAGCAGCTCTGCGACACAGGGGCGCTCTGGAAACACCATATATTTT
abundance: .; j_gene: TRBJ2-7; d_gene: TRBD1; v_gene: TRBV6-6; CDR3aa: CASRRQGSSYEQYF; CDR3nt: TGTGCCAGCAGACGACAGGGTTCCTCCTACGAGCAGTACTTC
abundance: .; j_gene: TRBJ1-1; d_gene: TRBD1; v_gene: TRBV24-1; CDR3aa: CATSPRDSPEAFF; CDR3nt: TGTGCCACCAGTCCCCGGGACAGCCCTGAAGCTTTCTTT
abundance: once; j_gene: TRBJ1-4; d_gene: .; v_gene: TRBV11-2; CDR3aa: CASSSSRSNEKLFF; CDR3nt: TGTGCCAGCAGCAGCTCAAGGAGTAATGAAAAACTGTTTTTT
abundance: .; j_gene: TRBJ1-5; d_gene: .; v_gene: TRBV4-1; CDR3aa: CASSQEGHGGQPQHF; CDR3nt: TGCGCCAGCAGCCAAGAGGGTCACGGCGGTCAGCCCCAGCATTTT
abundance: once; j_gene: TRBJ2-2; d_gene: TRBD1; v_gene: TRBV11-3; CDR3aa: CASSLGQGSTGELFF; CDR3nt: TGTGCCAGCAGCTTGGGACAGGGTTCGACCGGGGAGCTGTTTTTT
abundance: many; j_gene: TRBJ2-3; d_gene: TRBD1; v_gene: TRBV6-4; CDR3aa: CASSDGQGADTQYF; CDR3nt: TGTGCCAGCAGTGACGGACAGGGGGCAGATACGCAGTATTTT
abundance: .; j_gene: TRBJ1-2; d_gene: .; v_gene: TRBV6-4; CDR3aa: CASRVGQTGRFYGYTF; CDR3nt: TGTGCCAGCAGAGTAGGACAGACAGGTAGGTTCTATGGCTACACCTTC
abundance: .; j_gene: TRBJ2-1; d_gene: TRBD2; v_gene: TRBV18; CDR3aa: CASSPLLLAGSTRANPRGYNEQFF; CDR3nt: TGTGCCAGCTCACCATTACTATTAGCGGGGTCAACCCGGGCGAACCCCCGGGGGTACAATGAGCAGTTCTTC
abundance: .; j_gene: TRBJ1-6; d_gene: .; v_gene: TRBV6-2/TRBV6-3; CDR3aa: CASSYSRAPLHF; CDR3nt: TGTGCCAGCAGCTATTCTCGGGCACCCCTCCACTTT
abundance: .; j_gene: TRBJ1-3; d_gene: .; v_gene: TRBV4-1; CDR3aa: CASSQDALTGNTIYF; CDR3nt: TGCGCCAGCAGCCAAGATGCGTTGACTGGAAACACCATATATTTT
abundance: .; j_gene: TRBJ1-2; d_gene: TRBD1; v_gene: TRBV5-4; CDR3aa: CASSLAGDRGYTF; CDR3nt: TGTGCCAGCAGCTTGGCCGGGGACAGAGGCTACACCTTC
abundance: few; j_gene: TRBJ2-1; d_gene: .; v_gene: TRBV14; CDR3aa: CASSRLGEAAYNEQFF; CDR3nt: TGTGCCAGCAGCCGGTTGGGGGAGGCGGCCTACAATGAGCAGTTCTTC
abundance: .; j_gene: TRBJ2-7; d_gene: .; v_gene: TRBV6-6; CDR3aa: CASRAQGPTYEQYF; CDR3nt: TGTGCCAGCAGGGCACAGGGACCAACCTACGAGCAGTACTTC
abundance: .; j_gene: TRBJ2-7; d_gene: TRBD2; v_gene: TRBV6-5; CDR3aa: CASSYSAGGYSYEQYF; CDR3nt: TGTGCCAGCAGTTACTCGGCGGGGGGCTACTCCTACGAGCAGTACTTC
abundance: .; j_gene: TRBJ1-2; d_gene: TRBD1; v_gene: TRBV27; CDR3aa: CASSTTGGGYTF; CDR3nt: TGTGCCAGCAGTACGACAGGGGGCGGCTACACCTTC
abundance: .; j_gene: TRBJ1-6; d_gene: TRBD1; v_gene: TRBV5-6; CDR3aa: CASSSTGTGNNSPLHF; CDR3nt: TGTGCCAGCAGCTCCACCGGGACAGGGAATAATTCACCCCTCCACTTT
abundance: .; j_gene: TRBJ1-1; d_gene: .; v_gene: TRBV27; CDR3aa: CASRFTGNTEAFF; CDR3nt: TGTGCCAGCAGATTTACAGGGAACACTGAAGCTTTCTTT
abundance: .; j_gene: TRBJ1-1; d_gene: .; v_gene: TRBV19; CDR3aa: CASSSQANTEAFF; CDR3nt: TGTGCCAGTAGTTCTCAGGCGAACACTGAAGCTTTCTTT
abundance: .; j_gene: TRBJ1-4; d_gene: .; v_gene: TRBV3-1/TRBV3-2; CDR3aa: CASSFNRKNEKLFF; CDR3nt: TGTGCCAGCAGCTTCAACAGAAAAAATGAAAAACTGTTTTTT
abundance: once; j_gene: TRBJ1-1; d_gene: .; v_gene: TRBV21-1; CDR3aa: CASSNVEPGAEGTEAFF; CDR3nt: TGTGCCAGCAGCAACGTGGAACCCGGGGCGGAGGGCACTGAAGCTTTCTTT
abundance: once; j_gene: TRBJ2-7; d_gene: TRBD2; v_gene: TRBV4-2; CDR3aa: CASSQDWGTSGTYEQYF; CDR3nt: TGTGCCAGCAGCCAAGATTGGGGAACTAGCGGTACCTACGAGCAGTACTTC
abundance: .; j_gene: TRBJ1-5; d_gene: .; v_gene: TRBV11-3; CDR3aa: CASSFGGRVAYGNQPQHF; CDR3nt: TGTGCCAGCAGCTTCGGCGGCAGGGTGGCCTATGGCAATCAGCCCCAGCATTTT
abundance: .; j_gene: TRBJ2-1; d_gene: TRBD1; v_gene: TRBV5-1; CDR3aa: CASSLIGTALNNEQFF; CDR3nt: TGCGCCAGCAGCTTGATTGGGACAGCGCTGAACAATGAGCAGTTCTTC
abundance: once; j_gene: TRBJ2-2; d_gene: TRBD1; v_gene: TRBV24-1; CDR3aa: CATSETRQGSIANTGELFF; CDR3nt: TGTGCCACCAGTGAAACTCGACAGGGCTCCATCGCGAACACCGGGGAGCTGTTTTTT
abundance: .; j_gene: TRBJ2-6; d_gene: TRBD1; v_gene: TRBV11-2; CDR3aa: CASSEQGAGANVLTF; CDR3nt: TGTGCCAGCAGCGAACAGGGGGCTGGGGCCAACGTCCTGACTTTC
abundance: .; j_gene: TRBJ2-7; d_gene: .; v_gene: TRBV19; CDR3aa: CASSTSRASYEQYF; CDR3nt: TGTGCCAGTAGTACCTCCAGGGCCTCCTACGAGCAGTACTTC
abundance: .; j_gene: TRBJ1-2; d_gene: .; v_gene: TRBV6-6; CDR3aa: CASSPRGETGSYTF; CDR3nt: TGTGCCAGCAGCCCACGGGGGGAGACTGGGAGCTACACCTTC
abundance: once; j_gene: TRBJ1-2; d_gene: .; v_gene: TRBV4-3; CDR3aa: CASSQDPDSGDGYTF; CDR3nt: TGCGCCAGCAGCCAAGATCCCGACAGTGGAGATGGCTACACCTTC
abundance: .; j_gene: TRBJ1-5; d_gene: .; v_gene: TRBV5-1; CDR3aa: CASSLSGNSNQPQHF; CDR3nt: TGCGCCAGCAGCTTGAGCGGGAATAGCAATCAGCCCCAGCATTTT
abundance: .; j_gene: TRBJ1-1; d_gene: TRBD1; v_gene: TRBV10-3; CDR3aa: CAISRQTGGENTEAFF; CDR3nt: TGTGCCATCAGTCGCCAGACAGGGGGCGAAAACACTGAAGCTTTCTTT
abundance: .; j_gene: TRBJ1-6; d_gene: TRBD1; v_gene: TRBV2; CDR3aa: CASNRDRPGTPLHF; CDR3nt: TGTGCCAGCAACAGGGACAGGCCGGGGACACCCCTCCACTTT
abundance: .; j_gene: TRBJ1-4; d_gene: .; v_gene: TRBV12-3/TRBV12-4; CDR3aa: CASSFTAGEKLFF; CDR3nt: TGTGCCAGCAGTTTTACAGCGGGGGAAAAACTGTTTTTT
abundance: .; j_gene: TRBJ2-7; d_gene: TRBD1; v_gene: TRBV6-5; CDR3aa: CASSPRQGVHEQYF; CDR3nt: TGTGCCAGCAGCCCCCGACAGGGGGTCCACGAGCAGTACTTC
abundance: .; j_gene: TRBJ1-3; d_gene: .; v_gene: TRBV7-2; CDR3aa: CASSLKRRTRYGNTIYF; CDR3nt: TGTGCCAGCAGCTTAAAGCGACGTACAAGATACGGAAACACCATATATTTT
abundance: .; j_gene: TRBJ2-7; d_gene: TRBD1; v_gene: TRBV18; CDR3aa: CASSPTGTSYEQYF; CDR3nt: TGTGCCAGCTCACCGACAGGGACCTCCTACGAGCAGTACTTC
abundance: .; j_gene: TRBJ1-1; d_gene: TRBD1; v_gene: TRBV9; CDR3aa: CASSDRTGGAFF; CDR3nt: TGTGCCAGCAGCGACCGGACAGGGGGAGCTTTCTTT
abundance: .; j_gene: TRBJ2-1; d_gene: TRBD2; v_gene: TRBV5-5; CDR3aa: CASRLAGGRGEQFF; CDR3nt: TGTGCCAGCAGACTAGCGGGGGGGCGTGGTGAGCAGTTCTTC
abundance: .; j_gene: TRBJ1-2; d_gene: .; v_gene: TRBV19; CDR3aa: CASTSGLQGYTF; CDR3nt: TGTGCCAGTACCTCAGGGTTGCAGGGCTACACCTTC
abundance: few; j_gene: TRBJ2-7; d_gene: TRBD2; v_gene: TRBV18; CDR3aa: CASSPRPGGFGEQYF; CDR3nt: TGTGCCAGCTCGCCCCGACCCGGGGGGTTTGGGGAGCAGTACTTC
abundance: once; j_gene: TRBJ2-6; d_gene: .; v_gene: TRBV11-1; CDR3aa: CASSLRDSGANVLTF; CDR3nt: TGTGCCAGCAGCTTACGGGATTCTGGGGCCAACGTCCTGACTTTC
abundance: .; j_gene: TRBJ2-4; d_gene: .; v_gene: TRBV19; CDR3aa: CASSIGAGGKNIQYF; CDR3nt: TGTGCCAGTAGTATAGGGGCGGGTGGCAAAAACATTCAGTACTTC
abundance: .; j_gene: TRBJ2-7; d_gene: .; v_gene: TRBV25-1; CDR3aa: CASRGTRAPYEQYF; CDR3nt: TGTGCCAGCAGGGGGACAAGGGCTCCCTACGAGCAGTACTTC
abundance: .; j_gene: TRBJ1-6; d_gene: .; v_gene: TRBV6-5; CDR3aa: CASSYRFTLLNSPLHF; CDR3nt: TGTGCCAGCAGTTACCGGTTCACTCTTCTCAATTCACCCCTCCACTTT
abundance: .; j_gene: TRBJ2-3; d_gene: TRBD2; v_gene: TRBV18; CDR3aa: CASSPKSGGLTDTQYF; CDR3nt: TGTGCCAGCTCACCAAAGAGCGGGGGGCTCACAGATACGCAGTATTTT
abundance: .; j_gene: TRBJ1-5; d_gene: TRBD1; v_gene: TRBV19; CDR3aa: CASSMDRGSNQPQHF; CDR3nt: TGTGCCAGTAGTATGGACAGGGGGAGCAATCAGCCCCAGCATTTT
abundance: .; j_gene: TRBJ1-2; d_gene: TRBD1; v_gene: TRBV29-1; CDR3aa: CSVTGGPWYGYTF; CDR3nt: TGCAGCGTCACAGGGGGGCCTTGGTATGGCTACACCTTC